Below, 29 T cell receptor beta chains from the same sample are listed, as sequenced in a study of cytomegalovirus exposure and HLA in healthy donors. Vbeta (60) and Jbeta (13) primers were used in the PCR. Assay used: immunoSEQ multiplex PCR; TCRdb lists only in-frame clones, some missing. The sample records about 230,000 clones, roughly 91% being singletons. The sequenced sample was PBMCs. These receptor sequences come from a woman younger than 30 in good health and CMV-seronegative.

The genes are TRBV11-3 and TRBJ2-3, with D uncertain. V was shortened by 3 bases and J by 2 bases, with 15 bases between the two germline ends. The CDR3 spans 16 residues. Germline CDR1 SGHNT, CDR2 YENEEA. In nucleotides, the CDR3 is TGTGCCAGCAGCTTCCCGTACCTACTCACCACAGATACGCAGTATTTT. Its translation: CASSFPYLLTTDTQYF.

The chain is built from TRBV9 and TRBJ1-4; tentative D call: TRBD1 (6 bases). CDR1 is SGDLS, CDR2 YYNGEE, per germline. The CDR3 spans 16 residues. Trimming left V 0 bases short and J 0 bases short, with 9 bases between. CDR3 in DNA: TGTGCCAGCAGCGTAGGACAGGCCCCAACTAATGAAAAACTGTTTTTT. Translated: CASSVGQAPTNEKLFF. Full variable domain (outside the CDR3, taken from reference TRBV9 and TRBJ1-4): DSGVTQTPKHLITATGQRVTLRCSPRSGDLSVYWYQQSLDQGLQFLIQYYNGEERAKGNILERFSAQQFPDLHSELNLSSLELGDSALYFCASSVGQAPTNEKLFFGSGTQLSVL.

The rearrangement joins TRBV5-6 to TRBJ2-1; D might be TRBD1 (5 bases). The CDR3 has 13 residues. V shed 6 bases and J shed 2 bases, with 9 bases lying between them. In germline, CDR1 is SGHDT, CDR2 YYEEEE. The DNA of the CDR3 is TGTGCCAGCACCCCAGGGACCTACAATGAGCAGTTCTTC. As protein: CASTPGTYNEQFF.

This chain links TRBV4-1 with TRBJ2-3, with 7 bases fitting TRBD1. CDR3 length: 15 amino acids. Trimming at V came to 3 bases and at J to 7 bases, leaving 10 bases not matched to a gene. Looked up from germline, CDR1 is MGHRA and CDR2 is YSYEKL. CDR3 nucleotide sequence: TGCGCCAGCAGCCACCCGGGACAGAAATTCTATACGCAGTATTTT. Translating it yields CASSHPGQKFYTQYF.

The rearrangement links TRBV28 to TRBJ2-5; 8 positions match TRBD1. Per germline, CDR1 MDHEN and CDR2 SYDVKM. Trimming at V came to 5 bases and at J to 3 bases, leaving 5 bases not matched to a gene. The CDR3 runs to 14 residues. The CDR3 sequence is CASSRQGIEETQYF. The DNA for the CDR3 is TGTGCCAGCAGTAGACAGGGGATTGAAGAGACCCAGTACTTC.

The V call is TRBV11-3, the J call TRBJ1-6; D is undetermined. Deletions cut 5 bases from V and 7 bases from J, with 12 bases between. Germline V CDR1 and CDR2: SGHNT, YENEEA. This CDR3 is 14 amino acids long. CDR3 amino acids: CASSPGETNSPLHF. In DNA, the CDR3 is TGTGCCAGCAGCCCGGGAGAGACAAATTCACCCCTCCACTTT.

This chain connects TRBV13 to TRBJ1-1; D uncertain. The V gene lost 7 bases and the J gene lost 3 bases, with 12 bases spanning the gap. There are 13 residues in the CDR3. The germline V gene has CDR1 PRHDT and CDR2 FYEKMQ (reference sequence). The CDR3 DNA follows: TGTGCCAGCAACCTGGCAGCGCACACTGAAGCTTTCTTT. Amino acid sequence: CASNLAAHTEAFF.

The chain is built from TRBV7-9 and TRBJ2-1; 10 bases match TRBD2. The V gene end was trimmed by 5 bases and the J gene end by 7 bases; junction bases not matched to a gene: 11. CDR1 is SEHNR, CDR2 FQNEAQ, per germline (reference sequence). This CDR3 spans 16 amino acids. CDR3 in DNA: TGTGCCAGCAGCCCCGGCCAGCGGGGGGGCCTTAATGAGCAGTTCTTC. Translated: CASSPGQRGGLNEQFF.

The genes are TRBV6-6 and TRBJ1-2, with TRBD1 matching 7 bases. From germline, CDR1 is MNHNY and CDR2 SVGAGI (reference sequence). The CDR3 extends over 14 amino acids. J gave up 6 bases and V 0 bases, and 4 bases lay outside the gene matches. CDR3 DNA sequence: TGTGCCAGCAGTTACTCGAGTGACAGGGATGGCTACACCTTC. Translated, it gives CASSYSSDRDGYTF.

The V call is TRBV29-1, the J call TRBJ2-7, with 8 bases matching TRBD2. Germline trimming cut 0 bases from V and 0 bases from J; bases unmatched to any gene: 7. Germline V gene data show CDR1 as SQVTM and CDR2 as ANQGSEA. The CDR3 is made up of 16 amino acids. CDR3 sequence reads: CSVEDVSGGSSYEQYF. DNA for the CDR3: TGCAGCGTTGAAGATGTGAGCGGGGGAAGCTCCTACGAGCAGTACTTC.

This chain connects TRBV6-6 to TRBJ1-2; D remains ambiguous. This CDR3 region has 10 residues. The germline CDR1 and CDR2 sequences are MNHNY and SVGAGI (reference sequence). Deletions cut 6 bases from V and 8 bases from J, with 7 bases between. The CDR3 DNA follows: TGTGCCAGCAGGGGCAGGGGCTACACCTTC. Translating gives CASRGRGYTF.

This clone has a single count. The V gene is TRBV13, the J gene TRBJ1-4; 8 bases line up with TRBD1. The CDR3 runs 15 residues. V lost 4 bases and J lost 2; bases outside the gene matches: 3. In germline, CDR1 is PRHDT, CDR2 FYEKMQ (reference sequence). CDR3 sequence (DNA): TGTGCCAGCAGCTCATACAGGGGGACTAATGAAAAACTGTTTTTT. Translation gives CASSSYRGTNEKLFF.

This sequence joins TRBV11-2 and TRBJ1-1; TRBD1 agrees at 8 bases. Germline V gene data show CDR1 as SGHAT and CDR2 as FQNNGV. The length of the CDR3 is 15 residues. Trimming took 5 bases from V and 1 from J; bases not matched to a gene: 6. The CDR3 DNA reads as TGTGCCAGCAGCCGAGCGGGACAGGAGAACACTGAAGCTTTCTTT. This encodes CASSRAGQENTEAFF.

The chain uses TRBV30 and TRBJ2-3; maybe TRBD2 (6 bases). V lost 1 base and J lost 6, with 8 bases in between. Germline CDR1 reads GTSNPN; CDR2 reads SVGIG (reference sequence). CDR3 size: 12 residues. The CDR3, as DNA: TGTGCCTGGAGTGCCCTAGCGGATACGCAGTATTTT. The encoded protein is CAWSALADTQYF.

This clone was counted between two and nine times. This chain joins TRBV7-8 and TRBJ1-1; D might be TRBD1 (6 bases). The CDR3 length is 15 residues. The germline gives CDR1 SGHVS, CDR2 FQNEAQ. Trimming shortened V by 6 bases and J by 3 bases, and 17 bases separated the two germline ends. CDR3 nucleotides: TGTGCCAGCAGAGGGGGTCAAGGCCAGTACACTGAAGCTTTCTTT. Protein: CASRGGQGQYTEAFF.

The chain combines TRBV4-1 with TRBJ2-3; TRBD2 aligns across 9 bases. V lost 0 bases, J lost 4 bases, and 5 bases stayed unmatched. The CDR3 has 16 amino acids. Looked up from germline, CDR1 is MGHRA and CDR2 is YSYEKL. DNA of the CDR3: TGCGCCAGCAGCCAAGAAAGCGGGGGGCTCCCAGATACGCAGTATTTT. This gives the protein CASSQESGGLPDTQYF.

This chain links TRBV19 with TRBJ1-2; the match to TRBD1 covers 12 bases. V was pared by 10 bases and J by 4 bases, with 25 bases of the junction left unmatched. In germline, CDR1 is LNHDA, CDR2 SQIVND (reference sequence). This CDR3 has 20 amino acids. In DNA form, the CDR3 reads TGTGCCACTCTAAGGGGACAGGGGGCGAAAATGGGACGAACCCCCTATGGCTACACCTTC. Protein: CATLRGQGAKMGRTPYGYTF.

Only one count was recorded for this clone. The chain's CDR3 is CASRAQGPETYEQYF. For the CDR3, the DNA is TGCGCCAGCAGAGCACAGGGCCCGGAGACCTACGAGCAGTACTTC. This chain uses TRBV10-1 with TRBJ2-7; D is perhaps TRBD1 (6 bases). The CDR3 covers 15 residues. V was clipped by 6 bases and J by 2 bases, with 17 bases between them. Germline loops: CDR1 WNHNN, CDR2 SYGVQD (reference sequence).

This rearrangement joins TRBV18 to TRBJ2-1, with a tentative D call TRBD2 (5 bases). The CDR3 totals 14 residues. V lost 3 bases and J lost 5, with 11 bases in between. The germline V gene has CDR1 KGHSH and CDR2 LQKENI. This chain's CDR3 is CASSPGRIHNEQFF. In DNA form, the CDR3 reads TGTGCCAGCTCACCGGGGAGAATCCACAATGAGCAGTTCTTC.

The chain recombines TRBV14 with TRBJ1-2, with TRBD1 matching over 10 bases. V gave up 4 bases and J gave up 5 bases; unmatched junction bases: 7. Germline CDR1 is SGHDN and CDR2 is FVKESK. The CDR3 totals 15 residues. The CDR3 DNA is TGTGCCAGCAGCCCGACAGGGGGCAGTAATTATGGCTACACCTTC. The encoded protein is CASSPTGGSNYGYTF.

The chain is built from TRBV27 and TRBJ1-6, with D hard to call. CDR1 is MNHEY, CDR2 SMNVEV, per germline (reference sequence). Trimming cost V 2 bases and J 4 bases, with 6 bases left between them. The CDR3 runs 14 residues. The CDR3 loop is CASSLEGYNSPLHF. The CDR3 bases are TGTGCCAGCAGTTTAGAGGGATATAATTCACCCCTCCACTTT.

J is TRBJ2-3 and V is TRBV23-1; D may be TRBD1 (6 bases). TRBV23-1 is sorted into the ORF group, with uncertain function. CDR3 size: 17 residues. Between the trimmed V and J ends, which lost 4 bases and 2 bases, there was a span of 19 bases. The CDR3 region is CASSLPGTPLPTDTQYF. The CDR3 region has the DNA TGCGCCAGCAGTCTCCCCGGGACACCCCTGCCCACAGATACGCAGTATTTT.

The chain joins TRBV13 to TRBJ2-3, with 10 bases aligning to TRBD2. This CDR3 has 15 amino acids. J lost 4 bases, V lost 1 base, and 2 bases had no gene match. From germline, CDR1 is PRHDT and CDR2 FYEKMQ (reference sequence). The CDR3 region has the DNA TGTGCCAGCAGCTTAGAAGCGGGGGGGCCAGATACGCAGTATTTT. It codes for CASSLEAGGPDTQYF.

The rearrangement uses TRBV7-8 and TRBJ2-1, with D hard to call. This CDR3 region has 12 residues. Germline V lookup: CDR1 SGHVS, CDR2 FQNEAQ. Trimming cost V 3 bases and J 7 bases, with 7 bases left between them. CDR3 nucleotide sequence: TGTGCCAGCAGCTTTGCCCGGAATGAGCAGTTCTTC. Its protein product is CASSFARNEQFF.

V and J are TRBV29-1 and TRBJ2-7; TRBD2 aligns across 10 bases. Per the germline V gene, CDR1 is SQVTM and CDR2 is ANQGSEA. Losses at the gene ends were 7 bases for V and 2 bases for J; bases not matched to a gene: 11. The CDR3 is made up of 15 amino acids. The CDR3 DNA sequence: TGCAGCGCCACCACCCAAGCGGGAGGGCCCTACGAGCAGTACTTC. It is translated as CSATTQAGGPYEQYF.

This clone was picked up one time. The CDR3 DNA is TGTGCCAGCAGCTTATTAGCGACAAATTACGAGCAGTACTTC. It translates to CASSLLATNYEQYF. The genes are TRBV11-3 and TRBJ2-7; possible D gene TRBD2, 5 bases. CDR3 length: 14 residues. V lost 2 bases, J lost 4 bases, and 12 bases lay in between. Germline CDR1 SGHNT, CDR2 YENEEA.

V is TRBV29-1 and J is TRBJ1-2; TRBD1 matches at 7 bases. This CDR3 has 14 amino acids. CDR1 is SQVTM, CDR2 ANQGSEA, per germline. The trim removed 5 bases at V and 2 bases at J, leaving 8 bases unmatched. The CDR3 DNA is TGCAGCGTTATAAAGACAGGGACCAACTATGGCTACACCTTC. This sequence encodes CSVIKTGTNYGYTF.

The V and J genes are TRBV14 and TRBJ2-5, with D possibly being TRBD1 (7 bases). This CDR3 is built from 16 residues. V was shortened by 0 bases and J by 4 bases, with 15 bases between the two germline ends. The V gene's germline CDR1 is SGHDN and CDR2 FVKESK. CDR3 in DNA: TGTGCCAGCAGCCAAGACGGCAGGGGGGTCGGAGAGACCCAGTACTTC. It encodes CASSQDGRGVGETQYF.

The chain uses TRBV12-5 and TRBJ2-1, with 10 bases matching TRBD2. This CDR3 spans 16 amino acids. The trim removed 5 bases at V and 3 bases at J, leaving 7 bases unmatched. Germline-derived CDR1 and CDR2 are LGHNT and FRNRAP. CDR3: CASGGAGGANYNEQFF. The CDR3 DNA reads as TGTGCTAGTGGTGGAGCGGGGGGGGCCAACTACAATGAGCAGTTCTTC.